Below are 10 T cell receptor beta chains sequenced from a single sample in a study of shared clonotypes between healthy human individuals (dated by TCRdb to the early 2020s). CD8 naive samples were CD45RO-negative cells positively selected for CCR7, giving a CD45RA+CCR7+ population that excluded TemRA cells. The method was the immunoSEQ multiplex PCR assay. TCRdb's version of the immuneACCESS table is confined to in-frame rearrangements and falls short of the full clone set. An unresolved V gene accounts for under half of the shortfall where checked; the remainder is of unknown origin. This sample holds more than 2 million clones; about 94% were observed only once. The biggest ten clones account for about 1.1% of the sample. Source material: naive CD8+ T cells sorted from blood. The cell subset or site label for this specimen denotes: CD45RA+CCR7+. Receptors originate from a man aged 18 to 30 in good health.

This chain uses TRBV21-1 with TRBJ1-3. TRBV21-1 has pseudogene status. This CDR3 spans 17 amino acids. In DNA, the CDR3 is TGTGCCAGCAGCAAAGTTATGGGGACGGTCTCTGGAAACACCATATATTTT. As protein: CASSKVMGTVSGNTIYF.

The genes are TRBV6-6 and TRBJ2-7; no clear D gene. CDR3 length: 15 residues. Trimming removed 2 bases at V and 2 bases at J, with 13 bases between. The germline V gene has CDR1 MNHNY and CDR2 SVGAGI (reference sequence). The CDR3 loop is CASSYQELVTYEQYF. CDR3 DNA sequence: TGTGCCAGCAGTTACCAAGAGCTAGTAACCTACGAGCAGTACTTC.

The V gene is TRBV7-3, the J gene TRBJ2-7; D is unclear. The CDR3 spans 15 residues. Trimming removed 2 bases at V and 2 bases at J, with 13 bases between. The V gene's germline CDR1 is SGHTA and CDR2 FQGTGA. As DNA, the CDR3 is TGTGCCAGCAGCTTAGTCCCGGCTCCTCCCTACGAGCAGTACTTC. Protein sequence: CASSLVPAPPYEQYF.

The chain combines TRBV6-5 with TRBJ2-2; maybe TRBD2 (6 bases). Per germline, CDR1 MNHEY and CDR2 SVGAGI. Trimming removed 2 bases at V and 5 bases at J, with 9 bases between. This CDR3 spans 14 amino acids. For the CDR3, the DNA is TGTGCCAGCAGTTACCTAGCGCGGACCGGGGAGCTGTTTTTT. Protein sequence: CASSYLARTGELFF.

This clone was recorded a few times. The chain is built from TRBV6-1 and TRBJ1-6; D is unclear. The CDR3 loop spans 15 amino acids. Germline V gene data show CDR1 as MNHNS and CDR2 as SASEGT. The ends were cut back, 7 bases at V and 9 bases at J, with 19 bases in the middle. The CDR3 protein is CASTIDRMGTSPLHF. CDR3 coding DNA: TGTGCCAGCACTATCGACCGAATGGGAACTTCACCCCTCCACTTT.

The chain uses TRBV19 and TRBJ1-6; 8 bases fit TRBD1. This CDR3 has 13 amino acids. Germline lookup yields CDR1 LNHDA and CDR2 SQIVND (reference sequence). Trimming cost V 8 bases and J 5 bases; bases outside gene matches: 2. This CDR3 reads CASEQGDNSPLHF. CDR3 bases: TGTGCCAGTGAACAGGGGGATAATTCACCCCTCCACTTT. Looking up the rest from reference TRBV19 and TRBJ1-6 gives the full variable domain: DGGITQSPKYLFRKEGQNVTLSCEQNLNHDAMYWYRQDPGQGLRLIYYSQIVNDFQKGDIAEGYSVSREKKESFPLTVTSAQKNPTAFYLCASEQGDNSPLHFGNGTRLTVT.

J is TRBJ2-1 and V is TRBV6-5; 7 nucleotides line up with TRBD1. The CDR3 has 15 residues. The V gene's germline CDR1 is MNHEY and CDR2 SVGAGI. V shed 6 bases, J shed 2 bases, and the junction held 7 bases outside the gene matches. The CDR3 DNA reads as TGTGCCAGCAGACCGACAGGGTTCGCCTACAATGAGCAGTTCTTC. Its translation: CASRPTGFAYNEQFF.

The chain recombines TRBV5-4 with TRBJ1-1, with 7 positions matching TRBD1. The CDR3 consists of 14 residues. The germline gives CDR1 SGHNT, CDR2 YYREEE (reference sequence). V trimming: 1 base; J trimming: 4 bases; junction bases outside the gene matches: 4. CDR3 nucleotides: TGTGCCAGCAGCTTGACAGGGACAGTCACTGAAGCTTTCTTT. Its translation: CASSLTGTVTEAFF.

V is TRBV19 and J is TRBJ2-1; D gene ambiguous. V was clipped by 6 bases and J by 0 bases, with 12 bases between them. The CDR3 is made up of 15 amino acids. Germline lookup yields CDR1 LNHDA and CDR2 SQIVND (reference sequence). CDR3 bases: TGTGCCAGTAGGGCCGGGTCCAGCTCCTACAATGAGCAGTTCTTC. It specifies CASRAGSSSYNEQFF.

This clone was found a few times. Other DNA sequences in the sample encode the same CDR3. The CDR3 is CASSVVGGELFF. CDR3 nucleotides: TGTGCCAGCAGCGTAGTTGGCGGGGAGCTGTTTTTT. The chain combines TRBV9 with TRBJ2-2; the D is unclear. V dropped 0 bases and J dropped 7 bases, with 4 bases sitting between them. This CDR3 contains 12 residues. Germline lookup yields CDR1 SGDLS and CDR2 YYNGEE.